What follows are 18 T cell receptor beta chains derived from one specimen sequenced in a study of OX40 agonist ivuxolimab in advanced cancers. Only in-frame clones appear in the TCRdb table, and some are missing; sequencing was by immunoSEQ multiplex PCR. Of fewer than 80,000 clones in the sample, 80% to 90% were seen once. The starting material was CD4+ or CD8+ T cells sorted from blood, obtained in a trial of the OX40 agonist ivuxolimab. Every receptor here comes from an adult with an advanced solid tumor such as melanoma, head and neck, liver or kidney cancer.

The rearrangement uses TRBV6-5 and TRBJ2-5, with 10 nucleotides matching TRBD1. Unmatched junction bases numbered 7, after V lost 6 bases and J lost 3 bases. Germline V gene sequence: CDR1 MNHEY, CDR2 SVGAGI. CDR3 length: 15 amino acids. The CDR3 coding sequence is TGTGCCAGCAGGGCGGGACAGGGGAGAAAAGAGACCCAGTACTTC. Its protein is CASRAGQGRKETQYF.

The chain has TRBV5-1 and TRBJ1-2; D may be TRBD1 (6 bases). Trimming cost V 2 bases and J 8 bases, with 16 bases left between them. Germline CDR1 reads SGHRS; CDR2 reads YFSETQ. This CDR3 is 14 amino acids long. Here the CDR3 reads CASSLVQGSGGYTF. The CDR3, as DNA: TGCGCCAGCAGCTTAGTACAGGGCTCGGGGGGCTACACCTTC.

The chain's CDR3 is CASSPRDRPNTEAFF. The CDR3 DNA reads as TGTGCCAGCAGCCCACGGGACAGGCCAAACACTGAAGCTTTCTTT. The rearrangement links TRBV11-2 to TRBJ1-1; 8 positions match TRBD1. The CDR3 sequence is 15 residues long. The germline gives CDR1 SGHAT, CDR2 FQNNGV. Losses at the gene ends were 5 bases for V and 2 bases for J; bases not matched to a gene: 7. Supplemented by reference TRBV11-2 and TRBJ1-1, the full variable domain reads EAGVAQSPRYKIIEKRQSVAFWCNPISGHATLYWYQQILGQGPKLLIQFQNNGVVDDSQLPKDRFSAERLKGVDSTLKIQPAKLEDSAVYLCASSPRDRPNTEAFFGQGTRLTVV.

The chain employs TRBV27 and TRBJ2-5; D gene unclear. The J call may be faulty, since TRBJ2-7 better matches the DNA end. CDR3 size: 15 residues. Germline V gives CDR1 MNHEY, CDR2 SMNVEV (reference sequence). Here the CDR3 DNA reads TGTGCCAGCAGTTTGTCAGGAAGTCTTCCCTACGAGCAGTACTTC. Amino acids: CASSLSGSLPYEQYF.

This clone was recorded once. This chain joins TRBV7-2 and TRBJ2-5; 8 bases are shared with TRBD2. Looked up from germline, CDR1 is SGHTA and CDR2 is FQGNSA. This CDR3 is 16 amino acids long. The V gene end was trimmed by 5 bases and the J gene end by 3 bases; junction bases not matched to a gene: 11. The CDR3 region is CASSASHGGAKETQYF. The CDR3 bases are TGTGCCAGCAGCGCGTCCCACGGGGGGGCGAAAGAGACCCAGTACTTC.

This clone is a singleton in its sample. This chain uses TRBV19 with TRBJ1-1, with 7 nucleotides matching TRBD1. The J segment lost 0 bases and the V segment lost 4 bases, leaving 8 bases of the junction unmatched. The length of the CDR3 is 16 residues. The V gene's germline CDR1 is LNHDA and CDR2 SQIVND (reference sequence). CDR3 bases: TGTGCCAGTAGTACTTCAGGGGGGCGATTGAACACTGAAGCTTTCTTT. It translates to CASSTSGGRLNTEAFF.

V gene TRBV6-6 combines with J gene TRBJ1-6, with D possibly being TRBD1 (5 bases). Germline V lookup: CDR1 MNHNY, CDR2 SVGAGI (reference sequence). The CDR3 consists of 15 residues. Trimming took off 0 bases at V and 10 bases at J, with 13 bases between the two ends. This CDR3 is CASSYSEGLRSPLHF. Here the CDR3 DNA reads TGTGCCAGCAGTTACTCCGAGGGGTTAAGGTCACCCCTCCACTTT.

The CDR3 loop is CASSWGLAGDYEQYF. The CDR3 DNA follows: TGTGCCAGCAGCTGGGGACTAGCGGGAGACTACGAGCAGTACTTC. The chain recombines TRBV5-4 with TRBJ2-7; 14 positions match TRBD2. The CDR3 length is 15 residues. V lost 3 bases and J lost 3; bases outside the gene matches: 2. Germline loops: CDR1 SGHNT, CDR2 YYREEE (reference sequence).

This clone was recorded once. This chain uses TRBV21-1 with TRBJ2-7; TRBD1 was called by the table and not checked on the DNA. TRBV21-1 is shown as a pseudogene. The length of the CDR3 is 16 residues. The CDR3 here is CASSTLGGTGVYEQYF. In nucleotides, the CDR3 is TGTGCCAGCAGCACGCTCGGGGGGACAGGGGTTTACGAGCAGTACTTC.

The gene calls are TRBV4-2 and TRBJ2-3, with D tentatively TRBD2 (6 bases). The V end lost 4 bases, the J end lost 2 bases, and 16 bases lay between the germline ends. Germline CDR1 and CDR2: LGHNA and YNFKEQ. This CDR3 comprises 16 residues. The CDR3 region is CASSLPGLGPTDTQYF. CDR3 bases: TGTGCCAGCAGCCTGCCGGGACTTGGACCCACAGATACGCAGTATTTT.

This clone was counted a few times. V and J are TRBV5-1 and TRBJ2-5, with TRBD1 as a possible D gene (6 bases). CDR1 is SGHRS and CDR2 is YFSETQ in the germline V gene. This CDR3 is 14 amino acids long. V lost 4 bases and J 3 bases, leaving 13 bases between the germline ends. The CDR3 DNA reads TGCGCCAGCAGCGGCACAGGGAAAGAAGAGACCCAGTACTTC. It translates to CASSGTGKEETQYF.

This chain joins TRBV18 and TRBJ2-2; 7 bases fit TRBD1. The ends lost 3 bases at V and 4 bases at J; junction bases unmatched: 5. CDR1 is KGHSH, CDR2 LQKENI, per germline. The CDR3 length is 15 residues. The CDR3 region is CASSPAGDSTGELFF. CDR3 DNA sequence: TGTGCCAGCTCACCGGCAGGGGACAGCACCGGGGAGCTGTTTTTT.

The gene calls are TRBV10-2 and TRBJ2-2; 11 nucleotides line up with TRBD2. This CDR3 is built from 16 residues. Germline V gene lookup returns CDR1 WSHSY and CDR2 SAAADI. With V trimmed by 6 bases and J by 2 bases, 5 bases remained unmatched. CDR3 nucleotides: TGCGCCAGCAGAAATCTAGCGGGAGGAAACACCGGGGAGCTGTTTTTT. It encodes CASRNLAGGNTGELFF.

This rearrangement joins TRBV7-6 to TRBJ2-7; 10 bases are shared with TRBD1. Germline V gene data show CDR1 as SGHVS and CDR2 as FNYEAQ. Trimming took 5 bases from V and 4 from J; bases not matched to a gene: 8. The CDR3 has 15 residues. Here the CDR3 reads CASSSPGQGRYEQYF. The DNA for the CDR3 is TGTGCCAGCAGCAGCCCGGGACAGGGGCGATACGAGCAGTACTTC.

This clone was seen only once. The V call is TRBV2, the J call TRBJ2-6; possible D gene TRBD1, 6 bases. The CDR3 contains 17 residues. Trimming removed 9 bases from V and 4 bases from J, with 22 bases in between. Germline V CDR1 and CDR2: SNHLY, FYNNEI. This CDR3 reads CASLRDMQFRGANVLTF. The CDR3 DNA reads TGTGCCAGTCTCCGGGACATGCAGTTCCGAGGGGCCAACGTCCTGACTTTC.

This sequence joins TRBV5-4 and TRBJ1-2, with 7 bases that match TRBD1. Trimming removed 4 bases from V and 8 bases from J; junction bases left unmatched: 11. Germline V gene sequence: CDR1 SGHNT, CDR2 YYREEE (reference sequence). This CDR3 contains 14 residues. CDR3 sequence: CASSDPRQGGGYTF. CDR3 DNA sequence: TGTGCCAGCAGCGACCCACGACAGGGCGGCGGCTACACCTTC.

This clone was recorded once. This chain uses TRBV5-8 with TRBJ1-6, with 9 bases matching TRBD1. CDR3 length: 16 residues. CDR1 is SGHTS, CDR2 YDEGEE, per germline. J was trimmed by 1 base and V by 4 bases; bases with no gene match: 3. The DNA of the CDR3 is TGTGCCAGCAGCGCCGGACAGGGGTCCTATAATTCACCCCTCCACTTT. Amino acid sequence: CASSAGQGSYNSPLHF.

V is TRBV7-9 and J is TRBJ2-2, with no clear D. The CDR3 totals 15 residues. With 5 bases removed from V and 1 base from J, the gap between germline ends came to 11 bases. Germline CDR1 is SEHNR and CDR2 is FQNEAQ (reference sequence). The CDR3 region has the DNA TGTGCCAGCAGCGAGATTCGGAAGAACACCGGGGAGCTGTTTTTT. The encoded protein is CASSEIRKNTGELFF.